This T cell receptor beta chain stems from a study of T-cell reconstitution after alpha-beta-depleted transplantation in children. Per the germline V gene, CDR1 is MNHNS and CDR2 is SASEGT. This CDR3 has 15 amino acids. The V gene lost 5 bases and the J gene lost 0 bases, with 11 bases spanning the gap. This clonotype was detected only a few times. Unique molecular identifiers tagged the TCRbeta library. One entry per CDR3 protein results from TCRdb running MiXCR on the PCR reads. The table lists about 540,000 distinct CDR3 sequences, over 20% of them singletons, with just over 35% in the top ten. V and J are TRBV6-1 and TRBJ2-1; D remains unclear. The TCR was taken from a boy less than two years old with Wiskott-Aldrich syndrome, due to receive a stem cell transplant. Sequenced here: PBMCs, sampled before TCRalphabeta/CD19-depleted stem cell transplant. CDR3 nucleotides: TGTGCCAGCAGTCGCCGAGACGCCTCCTACAATGAGCAGTTCTTC. Translated: CASSRRDASYNEQFF.